This TCR beta chain was identified during a study of spatial heterogeneity in lung cancer. For the study at large: The average appearance count of each unique TCR and UMI combination in raw reads was more than 9.5. General study points: Tumor mutation count correlated with how many alpha and beta TCRs expanded intratumorally.

Indicated time point: sample taken at primary tumor resection. The approximately 67 donors had untreated early-stage non-small cell lung cancer. This CDR3 comprises 15 residues. Germline V gene lookup returns CDR1 KGHSH and CDR2 LQKENI. The J segment lost 8 bases and the V segment lost 3 bases, leaving 7 bases of the junction unmatched. Details on this clonotype: Its specificity is not known.

Each CDR3 protein gets one entry after TCRdb re-called the 5' RACE reads with MiXCR. The sample holds about 520 distinct CDR3 sequences, approximately 24% seen once. The genes are TRBV18 and TRBJ2-1; 10 positions match TRBD2. This material consisted of lung tumor tissue, taken at surgery. The TCR comes from a male donor with early-stage non-small cell lung cancer. CDR3 sequence: CASSPSGRMVDEQFF. The DNA of the CDR3 is TGTGCCAGCTCACCTAGCGGGAGGATGGTCGATGAGCAGTTCTTC.